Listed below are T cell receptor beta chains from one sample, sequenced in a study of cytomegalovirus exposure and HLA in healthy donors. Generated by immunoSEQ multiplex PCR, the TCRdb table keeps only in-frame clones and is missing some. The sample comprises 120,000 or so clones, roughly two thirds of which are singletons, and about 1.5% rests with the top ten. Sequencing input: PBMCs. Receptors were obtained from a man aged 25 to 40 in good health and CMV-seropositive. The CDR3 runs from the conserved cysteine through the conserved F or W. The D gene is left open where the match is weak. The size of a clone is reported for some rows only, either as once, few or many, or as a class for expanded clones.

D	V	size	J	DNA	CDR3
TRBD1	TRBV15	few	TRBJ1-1	TGTGCCACCAGCAGACCTGCTGGGACAGGTAAGGCTGAAGCTTTCTTT	CATSRPAGTGKAEAFF
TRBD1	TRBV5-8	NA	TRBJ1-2	TGTGCCAGCAGCTGGGACAGGGGGCTATACTCTGATTATGGCTACACCTTC	CASSWDRGLYSDYGYTF
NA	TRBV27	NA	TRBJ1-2	TGTGCCAGCAGTTTATCTTGGACGGGGGGCGGCTACACCTTC	CASSLSWTGGGYTF
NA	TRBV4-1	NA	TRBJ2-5	TGCGCCAGCAGCCAAGACCAGGGAGAGACCCAGTACTTC	CASSQDQGETQYF
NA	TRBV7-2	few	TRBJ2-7	TGTGCTTTTTTCAAGCAGAAGGCGGCATACGAGCAGTACTTC	CAFFKQKAAYEQYF
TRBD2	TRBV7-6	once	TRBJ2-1	TGTGCCAGCAGCTTATACTCTAGCGGGGGGTACAATGAGCAGTTCTTC	CASSLYSSGGYNEQFF
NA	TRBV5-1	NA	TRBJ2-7	TGCGCCAGCAGCATAAGACAGGACTCCTACGAGCAGTACTTC	CASSIRQDSYEQYF
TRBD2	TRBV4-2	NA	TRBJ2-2	TGTGCCAGCAGCCAAGGGACTAGCGGGAGTACCGGGGAGCTGTTTTTT	CASSQGTSGSTGELFF
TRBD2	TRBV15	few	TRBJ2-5	TGTGCCACCAGCAGAGATAGGCGGGAGGGGGAGACCCAGTACTTC	CATSRDRREGETQYF
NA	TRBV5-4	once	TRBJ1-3	TGTGCCAGCAGCTTGTGGGAGAGACACACCATATATTTT	CASSLWERHTIYF
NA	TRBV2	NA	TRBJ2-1	TGTGCCAGCAGGGAGGGGGCGAGCCGGACGGGTGAGCAGTTCTTC	CASREGASRTGEQFF
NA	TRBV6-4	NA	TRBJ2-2	TGTGCCAGCAGCCGACAGGTTTTCGCCGGGGAGCTGTTTTTT	CASSRQVFAGELFF
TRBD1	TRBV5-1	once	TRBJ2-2	TGCGCCAGCAGCTTATTGGGGACAGCTAACACCGGGGAGCTGTTTTTT	CASSLLGTANTGELFF
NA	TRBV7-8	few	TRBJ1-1	TGTGCCAGCAGCTTAGCACGACGGAGTGAGGCTTTCTTT	CASSLARRSEAFF
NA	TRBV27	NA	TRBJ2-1	TGTGCCAGCAGTTTAATTAGCGGATGGAACAATGAGCAGTTCTTC	CASSLISGWNNEQFF
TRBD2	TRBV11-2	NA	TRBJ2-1	TGTGCCAGCAGCTCTCCGGGACTAGCGGTATACAATGAGCAGTTCTTC	CASSSPGLAVYNEQFF
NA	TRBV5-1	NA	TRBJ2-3	TGCGCCAACAGCTGGGGCCTGGGTAGCACAGATACGCAGTATTTT	CANSWGLGSTDTQYF
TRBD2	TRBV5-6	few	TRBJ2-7	TGTGCCAGCAGCGAGGGACTAGCCTACGAGCAGTACTTC	CASSEGLAYEQYF
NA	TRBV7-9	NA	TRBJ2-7	TGTGCCAGCAGCTTAGCGGTGAGCGGTACCTACGAGCAGTACTTC	CASSLAVSGTYEQYF
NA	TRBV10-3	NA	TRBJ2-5	TGTGCCATCAGTTCCCCAGGGAAAGAGACCCAGTACTTC	CAISSPGKETQYF
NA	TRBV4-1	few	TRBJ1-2	TGCGCCAGCAGCCAAGATATGGGTCACGGGGGGCTCGTCTATGGCTACACCTTC	CASSQDMGHGGLVYGYTF
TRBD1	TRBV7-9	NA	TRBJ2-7	TGTGCCAGCAGCTTATTGGGGACAGAAAACTACGAGCAGTACTTC	CASSLLGTENYEQYF
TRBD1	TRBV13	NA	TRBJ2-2	TGTGCCAGCACCCCTCGCCCCCGACAGGGGCCGAACACCGGGGAGCTGTTTTTT	CASTPRPRQGPNTGELFF
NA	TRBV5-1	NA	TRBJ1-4	TGCGCCAGCAGCCCCCGACCGCCGGAGGCAACAACTAATGAAAAACTGTTTTTT	CASSPRPPEATTNEKLFF
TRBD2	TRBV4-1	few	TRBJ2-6	TGCGCCAGCAGCCAGATCGGACTAGCCGACCTCTCTGGGGCCAACGTCCTGACTTTC	CASSQIGLADLSGANVLTF
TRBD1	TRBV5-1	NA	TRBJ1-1	TGCGCCAGCAGCCGGGACAGGGCGAACACTGAAGCTTTCTTT	CASSRDRANTEAFF
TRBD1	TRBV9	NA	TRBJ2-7	TGTGCCAGCAGCGTAGGGACAGGGGGCCCCTACGAGCAGTACTTC	CASSVGTGGPYEQYF
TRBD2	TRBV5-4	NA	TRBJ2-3	TGTGCCAGCAGCCCCCAGAAGACTAGCGGGAGAGGATACACAGATACGCAGTATTTT	CASSPQKTSGRGYTDTQYF
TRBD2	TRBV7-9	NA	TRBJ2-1	TGTGCCAGCAGCTTTCTTACCGGGACTAGCGGCTACAATGAGCAGTTCTTC	CASSFLTGTSGYNEQFF
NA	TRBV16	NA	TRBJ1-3	TGTGCCAGCAGCCAGGAGGGTATCTCTGGAAACACCATATATTTT	CASSQEGISGNTIYF
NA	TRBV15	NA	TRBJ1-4	TGTGCCACCAGCAGACATATACAACACAGGGATGAAAAACTGTTTTTT	CATSRHIQHRDEKLFF
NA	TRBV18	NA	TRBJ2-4	TGTGCCAGCTCACCACCGGGCAACGGAGGAAACATTCAGTACTTC	CASSPPGNGGNIQYF
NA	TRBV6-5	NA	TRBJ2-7	TGTGCCAGCCGCCTAGCGAACAACTACGAGCAGTACTTC	CASRLANNYEQYF
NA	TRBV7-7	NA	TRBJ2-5	TGTGCTAGCAGCCCGGCGGGGGCACGGGAGACCCAGTACTTC	CASSPAGARETQYF
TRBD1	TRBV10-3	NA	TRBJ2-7	TGTGCCATCAGTAGGGTGGACAGGTTAAATAACGAGCAGTACTTC	CAISRVDRLNNEQYF
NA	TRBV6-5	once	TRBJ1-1	TGTGCCGGCAGTTACTCGAGAGGAGGGACTGAAGCTTTCTTT	CAGSYSRGGTEAFF
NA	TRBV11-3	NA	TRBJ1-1	TGTGCCAGCAGCCGAGGGAGGAACACTGAAGCTTTCTTT	CASSRGRNTEAFF
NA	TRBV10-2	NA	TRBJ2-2	TGCGCCAGCGCCCGATCCATAGGGGGAGGGGAGCTGTTTTTT	CASARSIGGGELFF
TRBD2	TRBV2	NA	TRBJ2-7	TGTGCCAGCAGTGGGGCTAGCGGGAGTTACGAGCAGTACTTC	CASSGASGSYEQYF
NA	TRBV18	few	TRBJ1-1	TGTGCCAGCTCAGGGGGCCCTACTGAAGCTTTCTTT	CASSGGPTEAFF
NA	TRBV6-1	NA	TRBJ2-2	TGTGCCAGCAGTGAGGAGGGCCCCGACACCGGGGAGCTGTTTTTT	CASSEEGPDTGELFF
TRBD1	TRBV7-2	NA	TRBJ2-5	TGTGCCAGCAGCCGACAGGGGTGGGAGACCCAGTACTTC	CASSRQGWETQYF